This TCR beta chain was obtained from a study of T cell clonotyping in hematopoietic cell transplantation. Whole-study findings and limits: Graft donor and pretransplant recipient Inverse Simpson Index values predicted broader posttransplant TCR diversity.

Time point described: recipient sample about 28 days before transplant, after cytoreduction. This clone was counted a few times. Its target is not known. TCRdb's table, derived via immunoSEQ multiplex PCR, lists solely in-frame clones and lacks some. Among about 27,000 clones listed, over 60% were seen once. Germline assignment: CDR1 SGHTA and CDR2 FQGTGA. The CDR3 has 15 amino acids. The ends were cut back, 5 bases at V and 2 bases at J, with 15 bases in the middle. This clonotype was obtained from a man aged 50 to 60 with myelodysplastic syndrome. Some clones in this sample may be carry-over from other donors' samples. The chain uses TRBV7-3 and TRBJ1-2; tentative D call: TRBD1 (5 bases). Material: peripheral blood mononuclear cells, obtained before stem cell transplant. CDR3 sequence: CASSLLPGGNYGYTF. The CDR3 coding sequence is TGTGCCAGCAGCCTCCTCCCGGGGGGAAACTATGGCTACACCTTC.